This TCR beta chain was retrieved from a study of vaccination and CD4 T cells after COVID-19. CDR1 and CDR2 from the germline V gene are DFQATT and SNEGSKA (reference sequence). V was clipped by 6 bases and J by 7 bases, with 19 bases between them. The CDR3 length is 15 residues. Using its own MiXCR run on the PCR reads, TCRdb lists one record per CDR3 protein. The sample contains about 21,000 distinct CDR3 sequences, about 57% of which appear only once. The sample here was CD4+ T cells from blood, taken before SARS-CoV-2 vaccination. The clonotype originates from a human donor who had recovered from COVID-19. The rearrangement links TRBV20-1 to TRBJ1-6; D possibly corresponds to TRBD1 (5 bases). CDR3 DNA: TGCAGTGCCACCGGGTCAGGGCAGGCCAATTCACCCCTCCACTTT. This gives the protein CSATGSGQANSPLHF.